Listed below are T cell receptor beta chains from one sample, sequenced in a study of cytomegalovirus exposure and HLA in healthy donors. Profiling relied on immunoSEQ multiplex PCR, and the TCRdb table lists in-frame clones only, not all of them. The profile covers about 180,000 clones, with 76% appearing a single time and around 1.6% taken by the ten largest. Sequencing was performed on PBMCs. The receptors were sampled from a man aged 18 to 29 in good health and CMV-seronegative. The CDR3 runs from the conserved cysteine through the conserved F or W. Fields, in order: J gene, clone size, D gene, V gene, CDR3 protein, CDR3 DNA. The D gene is left open where the match is weak. Expanded clones get a size class; other rows say once, few or many, or leave the size out.

j_call: TRBJ2-6
clone_size: few
d_call: TRBD1
v_call: TRBV5-1
cdr3_aa: CASSPPWTGSTLSGANVLTF
cdr3_nt: TGCGCCAGCAGCCCCCCGTGGACAGGGAGTACCCTCTCTGGGGCCAACGTCCTGACTTTC

j_call: TRBJ1-1
clone_size: NA
d_call: TRBD1
v_call: TRBV29-1
cdr3_aa: CSVGTGGTEAFF
cdr3_nt: TGCAGCGTGGGGACAGGGGGCACTGAAGCTTTCTTT

j_call: TRBJ2-1
clone_size: once
d_call: TRBD2
v_call: TRBV4-1
cdr3_aa: CASSQESGGYPRRFF
cdr3_nt: TGCGCCAGCAGCCAAGAGTCGGGGGGGTACCCACGGCGGTTCTTC

j_call: TRBJ1-1
clone_size: NA
d_call: NA
v_call: TRBV27
cdr3_aa: CASSLAPAGTEAFF
cdr3_nt: TGTGCCAGCAGTTTGGCCCCGGCGGGGACTGAAGCTTTCTTT

j_call: TRBJ1-1
clone_size: few
d_call: TRBD1
v_call: TRBV4-1
cdr3_aa: CASSQGTGPLMNTEAFF
cdr3_nt: TGCGCCAGCAGCCAAGGGACAGGCCCCCTAATGAACACTGAAGCTTTCTTT

j_call: TRBJ1-2
clone_size: NA
d_call: NA
v_call: TRBV15
cdr3_aa: CATSRDINYGYTF
cdr3_nt: TGTGCCACCAGCAGGGACATAAACTATGGCTACACCTTC

j_call: TRBJ1-3
clone_size: once
d_call: NA
v_call: TRBV7-9
cdr3_aa: CASSLGQASGNTIYF
cdr3_nt: TGTGCCAGCAGCTTAGGACAGGCTTCTGGAAACACCATATATTTT

j_call: TRBJ2-3
clone_size: NA
d_call: TRBD1
v_call: TRBV6-1
cdr3_aa: CASSWDRRTDTQYF
cdr3_nt: TGTGCCAGCAGTTGGGACAGGAGAACAGATACGCAGTATTTT

j_call: TRBJ2-2
clone_size: NA
d_call: TRBD2
v_call: TRBV27
cdr3_aa: CASRKREEGTGELFF
cdr3_nt: TGTGCCAGCAGGAAGCGGGAGGAGGGGACCGGGGAGCTGTTTTTT

j_call: TRBJ1-1
clone_size: NA
d_call: NA
v_call: TRBV6-5
cdr3_aa: CASSSKREAFF
cdr3_nt: TGTGCCAGCAGTTCTAAGCGGGAAGCTTTCTTT

j_call: TRBJ2-5
clone_size: NA
d_call: NA
v_call: TRBV9
cdr3_aa: CASSVTSGTQYF
cdr3_nt: TGTGCCAGCAGCGTGACCTCGGGGACCCAGTACTTC

j_call: TRBJ2-3
clone_size: NA
d_call: NA
v_call: TRBV11-2
cdr3_aa: CASSSPDSITDTQYF
cdr3_nt: TGTGCCAGCAGCTCTCCGGACAGCATCACAGATACGCAGTATTTT

j_call: TRBJ2-1
clone_size: NA
d_call: NA
v_call: TRBV7-9
cdr3_aa: CASSLAGHGNEQFF
cdr3_nt: TGTGCCAGCAGCTTAGCCGGACACGGCAATGAGCAGTTCTTC

j_call: TRBJ2-3
clone_size: NA
d_call: NA
v_call: TRBV10-3
cdr3_aa: CAISELNTDTQYF
cdr3_nt: TGTGCCATCAGTGAGCTTAACACAGATACGCAGTATTTT

j_call: TRBJ1-3
clone_size: NA
d_call: TRBD1
v_call: TRBV2
cdr3_aa: CASRRAGTGDFGNTIYF
cdr3_nt: TGTGCCAGCAGAAGGGCCGGGACAGGGGATTTTGGAAACACCATATATTTT

j_call: TRBJ1-3
clone_size: NA
d_call: TRBD1
v_call: TRBV9
cdr3_aa: CASSDNRGPGNTIYF
cdr3_nt: TGTGCCAGCAGCGACAACAGGGGGCCTGGAAACACCATATATTTT

j_call: TRBJ1-2
clone_size: NA
d_call: TRBD1
v_call: TRBV4-1
cdr3_aa: CASSPGTGAGYTF
cdr3_nt: TGCGCCAGCAGCCCCGGGACAGGGGCCGGCTACACCTTC

j_call: TRBJ2-7
clone_size: NA
d_call: NA
v_call: TRBV5-4
cdr3_aa: CASSLGSLSSYEQYF
cdr3_nt: TGTGCCAGCAGCCTCGGGAGCCTGAGCTCCTACGAGCAGTACTTC

j_call: TRBJ1-5
clone_size: NA
d_call: NA
v_call: TRBV5-1
cdr3_aa: CASSFYGGDGQPQHF
cdr3_nt: TGCGCCAGCAGCTTTTATGGAGGGGATGGGCAGCCCCAGCATTTT

j_call: TRBJ2-3
clone_size: NA
d_call: TRBD2
v_call: TRBV9
cdr3_aa: CASSAGTRHYF
cdr3_nt: TGTGCCAGCAGCGCCGGGACTAGGCATTATTTT

j_call: TRBJ2-5
clone_size: NA
d_call: NA
v_call: TRBV7-9
cdr3_aa: CASSFGETQYF
cdr3_nt: TGTGCCAGCAGCTTCGGAGAGACCCAGTACTTC

j_call: TRBJ1-2
clone_size: NA
d_call: NA
v_call: TRBV28
cdr3_aa: CASSSGPPGGGYTF
cdr3_nt: TGTGCCAGCAGTTCGGGACCCCCCGGGGGTGGCTACACCTTC

j_call: TRBJ1-5
clone_size: NA
d_call: NA
v_call: TRBV6-1
cdr3_aa: CASSEGHKNQPQHF
cdr3_nt: TGTGCCAGCAGTGAGGGACACAAAAATCAGCCCCAGCATTTT

j_call: TRBJ1-2
clone_size: NA
d_call: NA
v_call: TRBV9
cdr3_aa: CASSVVGGGYTF
cdr3_nt: TGTGCCAGCAGCGTAGTAGGGGGTGGCTACACCTTC

j_call: TRBJ2-2
clone_size: few
d_call: TRBD2
v_call: TRBV9
cdr3_aa: CASSPRLAGATGELFF
cdr3_nt: TGTGCCAGCAGCCCCCGGCTAGCGGGAGCCACCGGGGAGCTGTTTTTT

j_call: TRBJ2-2
clone_size: NA
d_call: TRBD1
v_call: TRBV28
cdr3_aa: CASSLGAGQANTGELFF
cdr3_nt: TGTGCCAGCAGTTTAGGTGCGGGACAGGCTAACACCGGGGAGCTGTTTTTT

j_call: TRBJ2-7
clone_size: NA
d_call: NA
v_call: TRBV5-3
cdr3_aa: CARTPRGDRSSYEQYF
cdr3_nt: TGTGCCAGAACGCCCCGGGGGGACAGGTCCTCCTACGAGCAGTACTTC

j_call: TRBJ1-1
clone_size: NA
d_call: NA
v_call: TRBV6-1
cdr3_aa: CASSEFGRIMNTEAFF
cdr3_nt: TGTGCCAGCAGTGAATTCGGCAGGATCATGAACACTGAAGCTTTCTTT

j_call: TRBJ1-2
clone_size: NA
d_call: TRBD1
v_call: TRBV6-5
cdr3_aa: CASSPPGQGVGYTF
cdr3_nt: TGTGCCAGCAGTCCTCCGGGACAGGGGGTTGGCTACACCTTC

j_call: TRBJ1-2
clone_size: NA
d_call: TRBD1
v_call: TRBV7-8
cdr3_aa: CASSLEEHQGAGYTF
cdr3_nt: TGTGCCAGCAGCTTAGAGGAGCACCAGGGGGCTGGCTACACCTTC

j_call: TRBJ2-7
clone_size: NA
d_call: NA
v_call: TRBV9
cdr3_aa: CASSVEVGTSYEQYF
cdr3_nt: TGTGCCAGCAGCGTAGAAGTGGGGACTTCCTACGAGCAGTACTTC

j_call: TRBJ2-3
clone_size: few
d_call: NA
v_call: TRBV4-2
cdr3_aa: CASSPEVGSTDTQYF
cdr3_nt: TGTGCCAGCAGCCCCGAGGTCGGTAGCACAGATACGCAGTATTTT

j_call: TRBJ2-5
clone_size: NA
d_call: TRBD1
v_call: TRBV11-2
cdr3_aa: CASSLIGQGPSVEVAQYF
cdr3_nt: TGTGCCAGCAGCCTTATCGGACAGGGGCCGTCCGTAGAGGTGGCCCAGTACTTC

j_call: TRBJ1-4
clone_size: NA
d_call: NA
v_call: TRBV5-1
cdr3_aa: CASSRDTGGEKLFF
cdr3_nt: TGCGCCAGCAGCCGGGACACGGGTGGGGAAAAACTGTTTTTT

j_call: TRBJ2-2
clone_size: NA
d_call: TRBD2
v_call: TRBV15
cdr3_aa: CATSIERGTNTGELFF
cdr3_nt: TGTGCCACCAGCATCGAGCGGGGTACGAACACCGGGGAGCTGTTTTTT

j_call: TRBJ2-5
clone_size: once
d_call: TRBD2
v_call: TRBV30
cdr3_aa: CAWSVGSGGASAETQYF
cdr3_nt: TGTGCCTGGAGTGTAGGTAGCGGGGGGGCAAGTGCTGAGACCCAGTACTTC

j_call: TRBJ2-1
clone_size: once
d_call: NA
v_call: TRBV10-3
cdr3_aa: CAISESRTAIYNEQFF
cdr3_nt: TGTGCCATCAGTGAGTCGAGGACAGCAATTTACAATGAGCAGTTCTTC

j_call: TRBJ1-2
clone_size: NA
d_call: NA
v_call: TRBV28
cdr3_aa: CASRNRVEGYTF
cdr3_nt: TGTGCCAGCAGGAACAGGGTCGAAGGCTACACCTTC

j_call: TRBJ2-1
clone_size: NA
d_call: NA
v_call: TRBV27
cdr3_aa: CASSLLRGGEQFF
cdr3_nt: TGTGCCAGCAGTTTATTGAGAGGGGGTGAGCAGTTCTTC

j_call: TRBJ2-1
clone_size: NA
d_call: NA
v_call: TRBV5-1
cdr3_aa: CASSLGRGGNNEQFF
cdr3_nt: TGCGCCAGCAGCTTGGGTAGGGGGGGGAACAATGAGCAGTTCTTC

j_call: TRBJ1-2
clone_size: NA
d_call: NA
v_call: TRBV6-5
cdr3_aa: CASTQRKGESGYTF
cdr3_nt: TGTGCCAGCACCCAAAGGAAGGGGGAGAGTGGCTACACCTTC

j_call: TRBJ2-5
clone_size: few
d_call: TRBD2
v_call: TRBV9
cdr3_aa: CASSVGLAGAQEETQYF
cdr3_nt: TGTGCCAGCAGCGTAGGGCTAGCGGGGGCGCAAGAGGAGACCCAGTACTTC

j_call: TRBJ2-5
clone_size: once
d_call: TRBD2
v_call: TRBV5-4
cdr3_aa: CASSPAPLGGRGRETQYF
cdr3_nt: TGTGCCAGCAGCCCTGCCCCCCTGGGAGGGCGAGGCCGGGAGACCCAGTACTTC

j_call: TRBJ2-5
clone_size: few
d_call: TRBD2
v_call: TRBV28
cdr3_aa: CASSPGLAGTQYF
cdr3_nt: TGTGCCAGCAGTCCGGGACTAGCGGGAACGCAGTACTTC

j_call: TRBJ1-2
clone_size: NA
d_call: NA
v_call: TRBV27
cdr3_aa: CASSFREGYGYTF
cdr3_nt: TGTGCCAGCAGTTTCAGGGAGGGCTATGGCTACACCTTC

j_call: TRBJ2-1
clone_size: NA
d_call: TRBD2
v_call: TRBV7-3
cdr3_aa: CASSFGLAGDYSYNEQFF
cdr3_nt: TGTGCCAGCAGCTTCGGACTAGCGGGGGACTACTCCTACAATGAGCAGTTCTTC

j_call: TRBJ2-7
clone_size: NA
d_call: NA
v_call: TRBV28
cdr3_aa: CASSLSAGEYEQYF
cdr3_nt: TGTGCCAGCAGTTTGTCCGCAGGGGAGTACGAGCAGTACTTC

j_call: TRBJ1-1
clone_size: NA
d_call: NA
v_call: TRBV5-5
cdr3_aa: CASSLDGGDTEAFF
cdr3_nt: TGTGCCAGCAGCTTGGACGGGGGGGACACTGAAGCTTTCTTT

j_call: TRBJ1-1
clone_size: NA
d_call: NA
v_call: TRBV9
cdr3_aa: CASSVLAGTEAFF
cdr3_nt: TGTGCCAGCAGCGTATTGGCCGGGACTGAAGCTTTCTTT

j_call: TRBJ2-1
clone_size: NA
d_call: TRBD2
v_call: TRBV5-6
cdr3_aa: CASSSGRTSAYNEQFF
cdr3_nt: TGTGCCAGCAGCTCGGGGAGGACTAGCGCGTACAATGAGCAGTTCTTC

j_call: TRBJ1-5
clone_size: NA
d_call: NA
v_call: TRBV19
cdr3_aa: CASSIGAGQGNQPQHF
cdr3_nt: TGTGCCAGTAGTATAGGGGCAGGGCAGGGGAATCAGCCCCAGCATTTT

j_call: TRBJ1-6
clone_size: few
d_call: TRBD1
v_call: TRBV28
cdr3_aa: CASSSGTGDNSPLHF
cdr3_nt: TGTGCCAGCAGTTCGGGGACAGGGGACAATTCACCCCTCCACTTT

j_call: TRBJ1-1
clone_size: NA
d_call: TRBD1
v_call: TRBV18
cdr3_aa: CASSTGQGVTEAFF
cdr3_nt: TGTGCCAGCTCAACCGGACAGGGGGTCACTGAAGCTTTCTTT

j_call: TRBJ1-3
clone_size: NA
d_call: TRBD1
v_call: TRBV6-6
cdr3_aa: CASSLRGLGNTIYF
cdr3_nt: TGTGCCAGCAGTCTCAGGGGGCTCGGAAACACCATATATTTT

j_call: TRBJ1-3
clone_size: few
d_call: NA
v_call: TRBV5-5
cdr3_aa: CASSFGGVGNTIYF
cdr3_nt: TGTGCCAGCAGCTTCGGCGGAGTCGGAAACACCATATATTTT